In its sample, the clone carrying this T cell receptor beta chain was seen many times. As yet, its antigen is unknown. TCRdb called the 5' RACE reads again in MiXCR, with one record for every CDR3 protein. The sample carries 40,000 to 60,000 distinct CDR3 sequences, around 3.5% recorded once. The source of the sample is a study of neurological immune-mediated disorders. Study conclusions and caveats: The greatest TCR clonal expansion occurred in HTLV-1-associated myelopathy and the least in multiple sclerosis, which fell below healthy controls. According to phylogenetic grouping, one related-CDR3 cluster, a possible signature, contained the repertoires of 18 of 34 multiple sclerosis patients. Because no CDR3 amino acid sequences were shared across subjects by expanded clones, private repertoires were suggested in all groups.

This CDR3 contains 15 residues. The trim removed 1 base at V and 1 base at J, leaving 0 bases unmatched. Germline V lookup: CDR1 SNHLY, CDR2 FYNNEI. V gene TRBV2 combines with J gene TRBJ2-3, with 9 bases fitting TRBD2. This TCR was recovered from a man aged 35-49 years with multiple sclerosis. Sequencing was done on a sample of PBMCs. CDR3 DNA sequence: TGTGCCAGCAGTGAAGGGACTAGCGGCACAGATACGCAGTATTTT. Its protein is CASSEGTSGTDTQYF.